A single sample gave rise to the 19 T cell receptor beta chains below, sequenced in a study of OX40 agonist ivuxolimab in advanced cancers. Profiling relied on immunoSEQ multiplex PCR, and the TCRdb table lists in-frame clones only, not all of them. This sample yields some 40,000 clones, of which 70% to 80% are seen a single time; roughly 21% belongs to the top ten. The sequencing here drew on CD4+ or CD8+ T cells sorted from blood, taken in a trial of the OX40 agonist ivuxolimab. The receptors derive from an adult with an advanced solid tumor such as melanoma, head and neck, liver or kidney cancer.

This chain joins TRBV5-6 and TRBJ2-6; D gene unclear. The CDR3 has 14 residues. CDR1 and CDR2 from the germline V gene are SGHDT and YYEEEE. V was cut by 4 bases and J by 4 bases, with 9 bases left in between. The CDR3: CASSTLLGANVLTF. The CDR3 region has the DNA TGTGCCAGCAGCACACTCCTGGGGGCCAACGTCCTGACTTTC.

The V call is TRBV27, the J call TRBJ2-3, with a tentative D call TRBD1 (5 bases). Germline V lookup: CDR1 MNHEY, CDR2 SMNVEV (reference sequence). The CDR3 extends over 14 amino acids. The V end lost 7 bases, the J end lost 6 bases, and 17 bases lay between the germline ends. The CDR3 DNA reads as TGTGCCAGCAACCAAGGGGTCTCCCCCGATACGCAGTATTTT. This encodes CASNQGVSPDTQYF.

CDR3 loop: CASSFSGSGANVLTF. CDR3 coding DNA: TGTGCCAGTAGCTTTTCGGGCTCTGGGGCCAACGTCCTGACTTTC. The chain couples TRBV19 to TRBJ2-6; D unclear. Germline V lookup: CDR1 LNHDA, CDR2 SQIVND (reference sequence). The germline V and J ends were trimmed by 6 bases and 0 bases, with 9 bases remaining between them. The CDR3 sequence is 15 residues long.

The chain recombines TRBV29-1 with TRBJ2-5, with 8 bases lining up with TRBD2. Germline V lookup: CDR1 SQVTM, CDR2 ANQGSEA. CDR3 size: 15 residues. With 5 bases clipped from V and 1 base from J, the junction kept 9 bases outside the gene matches. In DNA, the CDR3 is TGCAGCGTTTTTAGCGGGATGCTATCCCAAGAGACCCAGTACTTC. It encodes CSVFSGMLSQETQYF.

The chain joins TRBV5-6 to TRBJ1-6, with TRBD1 identical over 7 bases. V lost 2 bases and J lost 6; bases outside the gene matches: 5. Germline CDR1 SGHDT, CDR2 YYEEEE. The CDR3 spans 15 residues. The CDR3, as DNA: TGTGCCAGCAGCTTTAAACAGGGGCCTAATTCACCCCTCCACTTT. Translated: CASSFKQGPNSPLHF.

The genes are TRBV4-3 and TRBJ1-2; D may be TRBD1 (5 bases). The CDR3 contains 18 residues. Germline lookup yields CDR1 LGHNA and CDR2 YSLEER. V dropped 1 base and J dropped 4 bases, with 22 bases sitting between them. The CDR3 spells CASSQAPGLLEGPYGYTF. The DNA of the CDR3 is TGCGCCAGCAGCCAAGCACCGGGACTCCTAGAGGGGCCCTATGGCTACACCTTC.

This chain connects TRBV6-1 to TRBJ2-7; 10 bases map to TRBD1. Germline V gene data show CDR1 as MNHNS and CDR2 as SASEGT. V shed 6 bases, J shed 7 bases, and the junction held 9 bases outside the gene matches. CDR3 length: 14 amino acids. CDR3 DNA: TGTGCCAGCAGGGGGGACAGGGGCAGGAGGGAGCAGTACTTC. Translated: CASRGDRGRREQYF.

The chain carries TRBV7-2 and TRBJ2-5; a possible D gene is TRBD2 (5 bases). Per the germline V gene, CDR1 is SGHTA and CDR2 is FQGNSA. The CDR3 sequence is 12 residues long. Trimming cost V 1 base and J 9 bases, with 9 bases left between them. The DNA for the CDR3 is TGTGCCAGCAGCTTAGGGGTCGGGGCCCAGTACTTC. This encodes CASSLGVGAQYF.

The chain joins TRBV28 to TRBJ2-1; the D is unclear. The CDR3 runs 11 residues. CDR1 MDHEN and CDR2 SYDVKM come from the germline V gene. V lost 4 bases to trimming and J lost 15 bases, with 13 bases between them. CDR3: CASSSPLGRFF. DNA for the CDR3: TGTGCCAGCAGTTCCCCCTTAGGTCGGTTCTTC.

The J gene is TRBJ2-7, the V gene TRBV5-7; no clear D gene. TRBV5-7 is classed as an ORF, of uncertain function. This CDR3 comprises 12 residues. V lost 4 bases and J lost 5, with 10 bases in between. The CDR3 sequence is CASSRRNHEQYF. The CDR3 DNA sequence: TGTGCCAGCAGCCGCCGTAATCACGAGCAGTACTTC.

The V gene is TRBV10-3, the J gene TRBJ2-5; possible D gene TRBD2, 6 bases. Trimming cost V 6 bases and J 2 bases, with 10 bases left between them. The CDR3 consists of 13 residues. CDR1 is ENHRY and CDR2 is SYGVKD in the germline V gene. CDR3: CAIRGRNQETQYF. The CDR3 DNA follows: TGTGCCATCAGGGGGAGGAATCAAGAGACCCAGTACTTC.

The rearrangement joins TRBV6-5 to TRBJ2-7, with TRBD2 matching over 10 bases. Trimming took 6 bases from V and 3 from J; bases not matched to a gene: 2. From germline, CDR1 is MNHEY and CDR2 SVGAGI. This CDR3 contains 13 residues. For the CDR3, the DNA is TGTGCCAGCAGATCTAGCGGGAGCTACGAGCAGTACTTC. Protein: CASRSSGSYEQYF.

A remark on this clone: This may be a read error, as it is one base from a much larger clone. The rearrangement uses TRBV7-3 and TRBJ2-1; D is undetermined. The CDR3 extends over 12 amino acids. Germline V lookup: CDR1 SGHTA, CDR2 FQGTGA. V was cut by 2 bases and J by 7 bases, with 6 bases left in between. The DNA for the CDR3 is TGTGCCAGCAGCTTAGATGGGAATGAGCAGTTCTTC. Its translation is CASSLDGNEQFF.

The chain has TRBV6-7 and TRBJ2-7; TRBD1 matches 7 bases. TRBV6-7 is identified as an open reading frame with a role that is uncertain. The CDR3 extends over 14 amino acids. V lost 3 bases and J lost 0; bases outside the gene matches: 2. DNA for the CDR3: TGTGCCAGCAGTTATAGGGACAGCTCCTACGAGCAGTACTTC. Translated: CASSYRDSSYEQYF.

This chain links TRBV7-8 with TRBJ1-4; 7 positions match TRBD1. This CDR3 spans 15 amino acids. CDR1 and CDR2 (germline): SGHVS, FQNEAQ. J lost 6 bases, V lost 5 bases, and 9 bases had no gene match. The CDR3 loop reads CASSPTDREDEKLFF. In DNA form, the CDR3 reads TGTGCCAGCAGCCCTACTGACAGGGAGGATGAAAAACTGTTTTTT.

This rearrangement joins TRBV4-3 to TRBJ2-7; 7 bases map to TRBD1. Losses at the gene ends were 0 bases for V and 4 bases for J; bases not matched to a gene: 12. From germline, CDR1 is LGHNA and CDR2 YSLEER. The CDR3 loop spans 17 amino acids. CDR3: CASSQEWRTGDRYEQYF. The CDR3 nucleotides are TGCGCCAGCAGCCAAGAGTGGAGGACAGGTGATAGGTACGAGCAGTACTTC.

The V gene is TRBV4-3, the J gene TRBJ2-4, with 9 bases matching TRBD1. CDR1 is LGHNA and CDR2 is YSLEER in the germline V gene. This CDR3 comprises 14 residues. V dropped 3 bases and J dropped 8; count of bases not matched to a gene: 5. In DNA form, the CDR3 reads TGCGCCAGCAGCCAGGGACAGGGACGGTACATTCAGTACTTC. Translated: CASSQGQGRYIQYF.

The V call is TRBV4-3, the J call TRBJ1-5, with D possibly being TRBD1 (5 bases). Germline V lookup: CDR1 LGHNA, CDR2 YSLEER. CDR3 length equals 15 residues. The ends were cut back, 0 bases at V and 9 bases at J, with 15 bases in the middle. In DNA form, the CDR3 reads TGCGCCAGCAGCCAAGAGCGCGAGGGGCTCTGGCCCCAGCATTTT. Amino acid sequence: CASSQEREGLWPQHF.

V is TRBV6-5 and J is TRBJ2-1; the D gene is possibly TRBD2 (6 bases). CDR3 length: 12 amino acids. Germline V gene sequence: CDR1 MNHEY, CDR2 SVGAGI. V lost 4 bases, J lost 10 bases, and 11 bases lay in between. For the CDR3, the DNA is TGTGCCAGCAGTTCCTGGGGGGTGGAGCAGTTCTTC. Amino acid sequence: CASSSWGVEQFF.